Listed below are T cell receptor beta chains from one sample, sequenced in a study of T-cell memory formation after mild COVID-19. TCRdb independently ran MiXCR on the 5' RACE reads; one entry per CDR3 protein. The sample shows roughly 580,000 distinct CDR3 sequences, more than 15% of them seen only once. Sequenced input: PBMCs or a T cell subset sorted from them (not recorded which). The receptors shown here come from an adult woman who had mild COVID-19 (a few samples of this study predate the infection). Cell type and time point are not known. Each CDR3 is given with its conserved first and last residue. Each record gives: V gene, D gene, clone size, J gene, CDR3 DNA, CDR3 protein. A D gene is named only where the DNA matches it firmly. Rows may omit the clone size; those that give it use once, few, many or a size class.

V gene: TRBV9
D gene: TRBD1
clone size: .
J gene: TRBJ2-2
CDR3 DNA: TGTGCCAGCAGCCCCGAGGACAGGGCCGGGGAGCTGTTTTTT
CDR3 protein: CASSPEDRAGELFF

V gene: TRBV12-3/TRBV12-4
D gene: .
clone size: many
J gene: TRBJ1-1
CDR3 DNA: TGTGCCAGCAGTTTAAGGGGGTTGAACACTGAAGCTTTCTTT
CDR3 protein: CASSLRGLNTEAFF

V gene: TRBV2
D gene: TRBD1
clone size: .
J gene: TRBJ2-2
CDR3 DNA: TGTGCCAGCAACCCCGGGGGACAGGGTCCCGGGGAGCTGTTTTTT
CDR3 protein: CASNPGGQGPGELFF

V gene: TRBV27
D gene: TRBD2
clone size: .
J gene: TRBJ2-3
CDR3 DNA: TGTGCCAGCAGTTTGTGGGGGGGATTCACAGATACGCAGTATTTT
CDR3 protein: CASSLWGGFTDTQYF

V gene: TRBV12-3/TRBV12-4
D gene: .
clone size: .
J gene: TRBJ2-1
CDR3 DNA: TGTGCCAGCAGTTCCGGGGTGGGGTACAATGAGCAGTTCTTC
CDR3 protein: CASSSGVGYNEQFF

V gene: TRBV7-3
D gene: TRBD1
clone size: .
J gene: TRBJ2-5
CDR3 DNA: TGTGCCAGCAGCTTCAACCCGGACAGGGTAGAGACCCAGTACTTC
CDR3 protein: CASSFNPDRVETQYF

V gene: TRBV29-1
D gene: TRBD1
clone size: few
J gene: TRBJ1-2
CDR3 DNA: TGCAGCGACCTCGACAGGGGGTCATTCTATGGCTACACCTTC
CDR3 protein: CSDLDRGSFYGYTF

V gene: TRBV27
D gene: .
clone size: few
J gene: TRBJ1-2
CDR3 DNA: TGTGCCAGCAGTTTTCTCCCCGGGGGCGCCGGGTATGGCTACACCTTC
CDR3 protein: CASSFLPGGAGYGYTF

V gene: TRBV19
D gene: .
clone size: .
J gene: TRBJ1-1
CDR3 DNA: TGTGCCAGTAGTATCTCGGTGAACACTGAAGCTTTCTTT
CDR3 protein: CASSISVNTEAFF

V gene: TRBV4-2
D gene: TRBD2
clone size: .
J gene: TRBJ2-2
CDR3 DNA: TGTGCCAGCAGCGCCATTAGCGGGAGGGGCACCGGGGAGCTGTTTTTT
CDR3 protein: CASSAISGRGTGELFF

V gene: TRBV3-1
D gene: .
clone size: .
J gene: TRBJ1-6
CDR3 DNA: TGTGCCAGCAGCCAAGGGACGCTAATTGATTCACCCCTCCACTTT
CDR3 protein: CASSQGTLIDSPLHF

V gene: TRBV20-1
D gene: TRBD2
clone size: .
J gene: TRBJ2-1
CDR3 DNA: TGCAGTGCTAGAGAGTGGGAGGGACTAGCCTACAATGAGCAGTTCTTC
CDR3 protein: CSAREWEGLAYNEQFF

V gene: TRBV24-1
D gene: TRBD1
clone size: few
J gene: TRBJ2-2
CDR3 DNA: TGTGCCACCACCTCCGCCGAGGGGGCCACCGGGGAGCTGTTTTTT
CDR3 protein: CATTSAEGATGELFF

V gene: TRBV7-9
D gene: TRBD1
clone size: many
J gene: TRBJ1-2
CDR3 DNA: TGTGCCAGCAGCTTATTCGGGACAGGGAACTATGGCTACACCTTC
CDR3 protein: CASSLFGTGNYGYTF

V gene: TRBV4-2
D gene: TRBD1
clone size: .
J gene: TRBJ2-6
CDR3 DNA: TGTGCCAGCAGCCCAAGCCCGCAGGGGGCCAACTCTGGGGCCAACGTCCTGACTTTC
CDR3 protein: CASSPSPQGANSGANVLTF

V gene: TRBV12-3/TRBV12-4
D gene: .
clone size: few
J gene: TRBJ1-1
CDR3 DNA: TGTGCCAGCAGTCCCCGGGGGGGGGCGAACACTGAAGCTTTCTTT
CDR3 protein: CASSPRGGANTEAFF

V gene: TRBV6-6
D gene: .
clone size: few
J gene: TRBJ2-1
CDR3 DNA: TGTGCCAGCAGTTACACCACCTACAATGAGCAGTTCTTC
CDR3 protein: CASSYTTYNEQFF

V gene: TRBV11-3
D gene: TRBD1
clone size: few
J gene: TRBJ2-7
CDR3 DNA: TGTGCCAGCAGCCCAATTCCGGGACAGGGGGTCGACGAGCAGTACTTC
CDR3 protein: CASSPIPGQGVDEQYF

V gene: TRBV6-1
D gene: .
clone size: .
J gene: TRBJ1-3
CDR3 DNA: TGTGCCAGCAATGGGATCCTCACAAACACCATATATTTT
CDR3 protein: CASNGILTNTIYF

V gene: TRBV7-3
D gene: TRBD1
clone size: many
J gene: TRBJ2-1
CDR3 DNA: TGTGCCAGCAGCTCAGGACAGGGCGGGGATGAGCAGTTCTTC
CDR3 protein: CASSSGQGGDEQFF

V gene: TRBV6-6
D gene: TRBD1
clone size: .
J gene: TRBJ1-1
CDR3 DNA: TGTGCCAGCAGTGTCGACAGGGAAGGCACTGAAGCTTTCTTT
CDR3 protein: CASSVDREGTEAFF